Listed here are 3 T cell receptor beta chains from one sample, sequenced in a study of blood T cells in healthy people across ages. Primed by a sample-barcoded 5' primer and a J-beta primer mix, a second PCR proceeded for roughly 7 to 11 cycles. TCRdb itself ran the 5' RACE reads through MiXCR, one entry per CDR3 protein. This table has approximately 900,000 distinct CDR3 sequences, almost 30% appearing once. These data are also associated with another study on T cells of mothers and their children.

Sequenced sample: blood. These receptors originate from a woman aged 40 to 50 in good health.

This sequence joins TRBV7-2 and TRBJ2-3, with 11 positions matching TRBD2. Per the germline V gene, CDR1 is SGHTA and CDR2 is FQGNSA. The V segment lost 2 bases and the J segment 1 base; nucleotides outside the gene matches: 2. This CDR3 contains 16 residues. The CDR3 DNA sequence: TGTGCCAGCAGCTTAACTAGCGGGAGTGGCACAGATACGCAGTATTTT. Translating gives CASSLTSGSGTDTQYF.

This clonotype was seen a handful of times. V gene TRBV18 combines with J gene TRBJ2-7; D gene uncertain. The V gene lost 3 bases and the J gene lost 6 bases, with 9 bases spanning the gap. The CDR3 totals 12 residues. From germline, CDR1 is KGHSH and CDR2 LQKENI. CDR3 sequence: CASSPRQSEQYF. CDR3 sequence (DNA): TGTGCCAGCTCACCCCGACAAAGCGAGCAGTACTTC.

Many counts were recorded for this clonotype. J is TRBJ2-7 and V is TRBV7-9; D not resolved. Germline V gene lookup returns CDR1 SEHNR and CDR2 FQNEAQ (reference sequence). This CDR3 spans 16 amino acids. The V gene lost 1 base and the J gene lost 0 bases, with 13 bases spanning the gap. The CDR3 spells CASSLEGGWSSYEQYF. DNA for the CDR3: TGTGCCAGCAGCTTAGAAGGCGGCTGGAGCTCCTACGAGCAGTACTTC.